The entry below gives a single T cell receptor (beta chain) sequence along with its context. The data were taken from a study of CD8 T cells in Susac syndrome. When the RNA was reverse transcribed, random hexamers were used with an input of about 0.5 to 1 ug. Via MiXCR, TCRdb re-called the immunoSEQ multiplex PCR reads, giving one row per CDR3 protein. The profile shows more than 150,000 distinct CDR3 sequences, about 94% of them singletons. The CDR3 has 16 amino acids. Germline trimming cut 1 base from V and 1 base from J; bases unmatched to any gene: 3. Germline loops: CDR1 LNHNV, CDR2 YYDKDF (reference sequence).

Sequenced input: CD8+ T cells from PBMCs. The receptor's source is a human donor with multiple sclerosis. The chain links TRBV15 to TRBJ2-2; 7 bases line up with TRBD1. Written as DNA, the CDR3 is TGTGCCACCAGCAGAGGTTGGACAGGGAACACCGGGGAGCTGTTTTTT. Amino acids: CATSRGWTGNTGELFF. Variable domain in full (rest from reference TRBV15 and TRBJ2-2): DAMVIQNPRYQVTQFGKPVTLSCSQTLNHNVMYWYQQKSSQAPKLLFHYYDKDFNNEADTPDNFQSRRPNTSFCFLDIRSPGLGDTAMYLCATSRGWTGNTGELFFGEGSRLTVL.